This T cell receptor (beta chain) was documented in a study of T cells after yellow fever vaccination. A universal primer site and UMIs were added as TCR cDNA was made by 5'RACE template switching. TCRdb re-called the 5' RACE reads with MiXCR, one entry per CDR3 protein. The sample consists of 250,000 to 300,000 distinct CDR3 sequences, 5.2% of them appearing once. Notes on the study in general: Abundant bulk-derived clonotypes could contaminate FACS-sorted repertoires.

With respect to this clonotype: The antigen is undetermined.

The CDR3 has 15 residues. Germline lookup yields CDR1 SGHTA and CDR2 FQGNSA. The trim removed 5 bases at V and 4 bases at J, leaving 6 bases unmatched. The chain recombines TRBV7-2 with TRBJ2-1; 9 bases match TRBD1. The specimen was CD4+ T cells sorted from PBMCs, collected on the day of the yellow fever booster vaccination. The TCR comes from a man younger than 35 who received the YFV17D yellow fever vaccine. The CDR3 DNA reads as TGTGCCAGCAGCCGGGACAGGGAAAGTTACAATGAGCAGTTCTTC. It translates to CASSRDRESYNEQFF.